The source of this T cell receptor (beta chain) is a study of cytomegalovirus exposure and HLA in healthy donors (dated by TCRdb to the late 2010s). In terms of the full investigation: In an earlier analysis of some 610 of the donors, around 300 Gb of sequence data and 90 million to 130 million unique TCR beta sequences from about 179 million T cells were reported. About 5 DR-DQ haplotypes were handled as single units for association and clustering, since linkage in the cohort was strong. The T cell repertoires of roughly 660 subjects were profiled by immunosequencing and related to cytomegalovirus serostatus. The later analysis used no new phenotypic data to find candidate immune exposures, relying instead on TCR beta sequences and their occurrence across donors. Every discovery cohort repertoire had been produced on one sequencing platform. Donor age, sex, ethnicity and CMV serostatus were compiled alongside the repertoire data. In a later analysis, previously published TCR beta repertoires from several hundred donors were re-analyzed and high-resolution HLA genotyping was added so that TCR occurrence patterns could be studied. On average, around 200,000 unique TCR beta nucleotide sequences were sequenced per donor among a few hundred genotyped donors of the cohort, with roughly a sixth of those sequences being non-productive. The genetic ancestry cluster associated with self-reported Caucasian donors included 65% to 90% of the 398 genotyped donors. To predict cytomegalovirus infection status, the study brought together high-throughput TCR immunosequencing, statistical association of individual TCRs with disease status, and machine learning. HLA typing included class I and class II loci at four-digit resolution. An early release covering about 600 HLA-typed donors comprised about 290 gigabases of sequencing data and roughly 85 million unique TCR sequences. Besides the first cohort of hundreds of subjects, a separate validation cohort made up of 95 to 150 different subjects was used. An earlier analysis of approximately 630 of the donors applied high-throughput TCR beta sequencing to assess whether each TCR beta V gene segment acted as functional or pseudogenic. Genome-wide SNP genotypes for about 60% of the roughly 670 donors were used in a later genetic analysis, which treated that subset as a discovery cohort. The study aimed to test whether cataloging public T cell receptors could reveal signatures of past pathogen exposure. The number of donors typed differed by locus, with 629-630 for A, B, C, DRB1 and DQB1, around 500 for DQA1, over 600 for DPA1, and around 450 for DPB1. The paper's findings and limits, for the study overall: Linkage disequilibrium might explain the correlated functional status among segregating V segments, but an unknown experimental factor could not be ruled out. Because counts were too low, some 16 rarely observed V segments, including chromosome 9 orphons, were excluded from the earlier analysis of several hundred of the donors. Most TCR sequences were observed very rarely across donors, whereas some public TCRs were present in many individuals. Specific HLA alleles were associated with some 15,000 TCR beta sequences at a false discovery rate of 0.05 in a later analysis. According to a later genetic analysis, donors in an Asian-associated ancestry cluster had fewer N-insertions in productive TCRs than the approximately 700-donor mean. Most CMV-associated TCR beta chains appeared to be HLA-restricted in a later analysis, and the HLA associations seemed to be driven largely by CMV exposure. CMV serostatus was the only immune exposure information available for the cohort. In vitro tests confirmed that a few of the cytomegalovirus-associated TCR beta chains recognize cytomegalovirus antigens. Because some donors lacked HLA typing at each locus, the association tests relied only on the typed subset. Some IMGT-functional V segments, including TRBV6-2 and TRBV6-3, could not be distinguished by the 87-base-pair reads and were therefore excluded. This cohort had only TCR beta chains sequenced, and the lack of alpha or paired-chain data limited which features could be detected. According to the authors, the approach could potentially be generalized to other disease states and immunological phenotypes. In a later analysis, HLA-associated TCR beta chains showed more clonal expansion and lower generation probabilities than non-associated chains that were equally common. A cluster of highly shared sequence variants was judged likely to be a technical artifact of the sequencing pipeline. Several of the top co-occurrence clusters appeared to be linked to parvovirus B19, influenza, CMV and Epstein-Barr virus, according to a later analysis. Presence/absence analyses assumed roughly uniform sequencing depth across donors, an assumption that may not hold. A further reported finding was that TCR beta sequences accurately predicted the HLA-A and HLA-B alleles for most subjects in the first cohort. A later analysis found that TCR association rates varied across HLA loci, with DRB1 alleles showing the most associated TCRs and HLA-C alleles the fewest. In the study, some 180 TCR beta chains were listed as associated with cytomegalovirus. An association between a missense DCLRE1C variant and V-gene and J-gene trimming of TCR beta chains was found in a later genetic analysis and replicated in an independent cohort. An earlier analysis of around 600 of the donors showed that most TCR beta V segments appeared in productive rearrangements either about 87% or about 30% of the time, which broadly matched IMGT annotations. The classifier was reported to diagnose cytomegalovirus status with high specificity and sensitivity in both the original cohort and the validation cohort. When HLA alleles, especially DR and DQ, strongly co-occurred, TCR associations were difficult to assign to individual alleles.

The germline V gene provides CDR1 SGHDN and CDR2 FVKESK. The CDR3 runs 15 amino acids, cysteine and valine included. The read is trimmed to its CDR3 DNA, 45 bases read in frame from base 1. V is shortened by 0 bases, J by 4 bases, and the region joining them spans 13 bases. The cohort was made up of approximately 700 healthy bone marrow donors. Cohort members were all nominally healthy when sampled, although unrecorded immune exposures were likely present. The donor tested CMV seronegative and was one of the 352 seronegative cohort members. A peripheral blood sample was collected from each donor, and TCR beta sequencing was performed on peripheral blood mononuclear cells. The Qiagen DNeasy Blood Extraction Kit was used to extract genomic DNA from the blood cell samples. Libraries were constructed by the immunoSEQ multiplex PCR assay. For the multiplex PCR, a mixture combining 60 forward primers for TCR Vbeta segments and 13 reverse primers for TCR Jbeta segments was used. The CDR3 region of rearranged TCR beta genes was amplified from genomic DNA with a multiplex PCR assay. The amplified TCR beta libraries were sequenced on the Illumina HiSeq System as 87-base-pair reads. The source study handled its data this way. Across the 700 or so repertoires, a later analysis counted 78 million or so unique TCR beta chains, some 11 million of which were shared by at least two donors. A nearest-neighbor algorithm error-corrected the raw reads and collapsed the reads into unique sequences, merging closely related sequences to remove PCR and sequencing errors. Alignment of CDR3 sequences to IMGT reference sequences was used to assign V, D and J gene segments. For a sequence to be retained, a match of at least six nucleotides was required to both a V gene segment and a J gene segment. A rearrangement was called productive if the CDR3 had no stop codons and remained in frame with V and J, and every other rearrangement was called non-productive. Following IMGT convention, CDR3 was defined as the stretch from the second conserved V-encoded cysteine up to the conserved J-encoded phenylalanine. The earlier analysis of some 580 of the donors excluded any sequence lacking an unambiguous match to a single V gene segment. An earlier analysis of over 450 of the donors classified V segments as functional when productive rearrangements were above 56.7% and as segregating when the standard deviation between donors was above 5%. A statistical classification framework was developed to diagnose cytomegalovirus status using the catalog of TCR beta chain sequences. In a later analysis, TCR nucleotide sequences were compared against IMGT/GENE-DB human TR gene sequences so that V and J genes could be assigned. A later analysis assigned CDR3 sequences and most-parsimonious VDJ recombination scenarios with the TCRdist pipeline. In a later analysis, every TCR beta chain was defined by the combination of its CDR3 amino acid sequence and its V-gene family, and reads without a unique V-gene family were dropped. To address suspected cross-contamination and a sequencing artifact, a later analysis removed approximately 600 highly shared, low-generation-probability nucleotide sequences. In a later analysis, a clonal expansion index was calculated for each public chain from normalized within-repertoire ranks of inferred template counts. A later analysis computed generation probabilities with a VDJ recombination model fitted to out-of-frame rearrangements, and checked the results against IGoR. In a later analysis, TCR-TCR, TCR-HLA and TCR-CMV co-occurrence was scored with hypergeometric tests, and a repertoire-size bias correction was applied to TCR pairs. In a later analysis, false discovery rates were estimated by permuting HLA or CMV assignments 20 times. In a later analysis, co-occurring TCRs were grouped with DBSCAN, and TCRdist sequence similarity was added when clustering was performed within HLA-allele-positive subsets. Repertoires with fewer than 30,000 or more than 120,000 public chains, plus five repertoires with anomalous nucleotide sharing, were excluded from co-occurrence clustering. In TCRdb, the immuneACCESS table is reduced to in-frame sequences with V and J assigned. These tables do not hold every clone; where another copy was compared, an unresolved V gene accounts for under half, and the others remain unexplained. That table supplies the V and J calls and clone size; D and trimming were determined from the DNA. Present in this sample are about 93,000 clones, 70% to 80% of which were seen just once. Approximately 0.56% of the sample belongs to the ten largest clones.

Comment on this clone: Its recognized antigen is unknown. No base qualities exist here, and no much larger clone lies one base off it.

The rearranged chain carries TRBV14 and TRBJ2-7, with no D gene named confidently. The sequencing input was PBMCs. This TCR was sampled from a man aged 30-40 years in good health and CMV-seronegative. In nucleotides, the sequence is TGTGCCAGCAGCCAAGACTCCGCAGGTTGTTACGAGCAGTACGTC. Translation gives CASSQDSAGCYEQYV.